This entry concerns a single TCR beta chain. Its antigen is not identified. This record belongs to a study of cytomegalovirus exposure and HLA in healthy donors. Overall study: Within an early data release were 85 million or so unique TCRs drawn from HLA-typed donors.

Both 60 Vbeta primers and 13 Jbeta primers went into the PCR. Assay: immunoSEQ multiplex PCR; the TCRdb copy retains only in-frame clones and omits some. The table lists around 140,000 clones, roughly four fifths of them singletons. CDR3 size: 14 residues. CDR1 is SEHNR, CDR2 FQNEAQ, per germline (reference sequence). With 2 bases clipped from V and 10 bases from J, the junction kept 9 bases outside the gene matches. Overall study findings and caveats: A later analysis associated 15,000 or so TCR beta sequences with HLA alleles at a 0.05 false discovery rate. Reports credit the classifier with highly specific, highly sensitive diagnosis of cytomegalovirus status. Later on, an analysis found that several of the most significant clusters appeared to be linked to common viral pathogens, which included parvovirus B19.

The chain uses TRBV7-9 and TRBJ2-7, with TRBD2 matching over 9 bases. This TCR was recovered from a man aged 18 to 29 in good health and CMV-seropositive. The sample taken for sequencing was PBMCs. CDR3 region: CASSLNSGSAPQYF. The CDR3 DNA reads TGTGCCAGCAGCTTAAATAGCGGGAGTGCCCCCCAGTACTTC.